Reported below is one T cell receptor beta chain. Its antigen is unknown. TCRdb's table, derived via immunoSEQ multiplex PCR, lists solely in-frame clones and lacks some. The table has about 110,000 clones, about nine tenths seen once. The entry originates in a study of T cell responses to AZD1222 COVID-19 vaccine. Germline CDR1 and CDR2: SGHVS and FNYEAQ. This CDR3 region has 16 residues. Trimming cost V 0 bases and J 7 bases, with 19 bases left between them. Study findings and constraints: Seropositive AZD1222 recipients at baseline numbered only six or seven. Among the donors, most were white British and more were female, and clonal diversity was possibly underestimated.

This TCR was sampled from an adult in good health. The sample here was peripheral blood, taken on day 0 of MenACWY control vaccination. The chain joins TRBV7-6 to TRBJ2-7; weak D call: TRBD2 (6 bases). This CDR3 is CASSLAHGVTGLEQYF. In DNA form, the CDR3 reads TGTGCCAGCAGCTTAGCGCATGGGGTCACCGGACTAGAGCAGTACTTC.